A single sample is the source of the 32 T cell receptor beta chains below, sequenced in a study of T cell changes during pregnancy in multiple sclerosis. Some clones are missing from TCRdb's copy, which holds only in-frame ones; the method was immunoSEQ multiplex PCR. The sample contains some 47,000 clones, around 90% of which appear only once. Sequencing used peripheral blood, obtained in the first trimester of pregnancy. Receptors were obtained from a female donor with multiple sclerosis, enrolled in a pregnancy study.

The CDR3 sequence is CASSEDGVRIAQYF. DNA of the CDR3: TGTGCCAGCAGTGAAGACGGGGTAAGGATTGCGCAGTATTTT. This chain uses TRBV6-1 with TRBJ2-3, with a possible D match to TRBD2 (5 bases). Deletions cut 1 base from V and 10 bases from J, with 15 bases between. This CDR3 has 14 residues. CDR1 is MNHNS, CDR2 SASEGT, per germline.

On this clone: The identical CDR3 is also encoded by other nucleotide sequences in the sample. V is TRBV7-8 and J is TRBJ1-2, with a possible D match to TRBD1 (5 bases). This CDR3 has 15 amino acids. V was pared by 0 bases and J by 7 bases, with 15 bases between. CDR1 SGHVS and CDR2 FQNEAQ come from the germline V gene. The CDR3 nucleotides read TGTGCCAGCAGCTTAGCGGTGGTAGGTGGGGCTGGCTACACCTTC. Protein product: CASSLAVVGGAGYTF.

The chain couples TRBV11-2 to TRBJ1-4; perhaps TRBD1 as D (5 bases). CDR1 and CDR2 from the germline V gene are SGHAT and FQNNGV. Trimming left V 1 base short and J 9 bases short, with 15 bases between. The CDR3 contains 15 residues. The CDR3 coding sequence is TGTGCCAGCAGCTTAGCGGGGGTTAGGGGAAAAAAACTGTTTTTT. Its translation: CASSLAGVRGKKLFF.

The chain joins TRBV5-1 to TRBJ2-6; D is undetermined. Germline V gene lookup returns CDR1 SGHRS and CDR2 YFSETQ. Trimming stripped 3 bases from V and 0 bases from J, with 4 bases between. The CDR3 consists of 14 residues. The DNA of the CDR3 is TGCGCCAGCAGCTATAGCTCTGGGGCCAACGTCCTGACTTTC. Residues: CASSYSSGANVLTF.

The V and J genes are TRBV4-1 and TRBJ2-1; 9 nucleotides match TRBD1. The CDR3 covers 17 residues. The V segment lost 3 bases and the J segment 5 bases; nucleotides outside the gene matches: 11. Germline CDR1 and CDR2: MGHRA and YSYEKL. CDR3 nucleotides: TGCGCCAGCAGCCATTACCGGGACAGGGTTGGGGACAATGAGCAGTTCTTC. This gives the protein CASSHYRDRVGDNEQFF.

This rearrangement joins TRBV28 to TRBJ2-3; D possibly corresponds to TRBD1 (5 bases). The CDR3 consists of 15 residues. Trimming pared 8 bases from V and 4 bases from J, leaving 19 bases between. Looked up from germline, CDR1 is MDHEN and CDR2 is SYDVKM. CDR3: CASSLGRGMADTQYF. CDR3 coding DNA: TGTGCCAGCTCCCTTGGAAGGGGCATGGCAGATACGCAGTATTTT.

The CDR3 bases are TGTGCCAGCAGTTTCGGCGGGGGGGCCCAAGAGACCCAGTACTTC. Its protein product is CASSFGGGAQETQYF. The chain joins TRBV28 to TRBJ2-5, with 9 bases aligning to TRBD2. The germline CDR1 and CDR2 sequences are MDHEN and SYDVKM. CDR3 length: 15 amino acids. Trimming took 3 bases from V and 1 from J; bases not matched to a gene: 3.

This clone has just one count. The sample has other DNA sequences that encode this CDR3 too. This chain connects TRBV7-2 to TRBJ1-2; 9 positions match TRBD1. J gave up 2 bases and V 5 bases, and 3 bases lay outside the gene matches. Germline CDR1 is SGHTA and CDR2 is FQGNSA. The CDR3 is made up of 14 amino acids. Here the CDR3 reads CASSPGQGNYGYTF. CDR3 in DNA: TGTGCCAGCAGCCCGGGACAGGGCAACTATGGCTACACCTTC.

Ten or more counts support this clone. V usage is TRBV9 and J usage is TRBJ2-7; tentative D call: TRBD2 (6 bases). Germline lookup yields CDR1 SGDLS and CDR2 YYNGEE. The V end was cut by 4 bases, the J end by 5 bases, with 16 bases between. The CDR3 extends over 14 amino acids. In nucleotides, the CDR3 is TGTGCCAGCAGCTTATGGGACTCCTTAGACGAGCAGTACTTC. It is translated as CASSLWDSLDEQYF.

V gene TRBV19 combines with J gene TRBJ1-2; 9 bases match TRBD1. Germline values: CDR1 LNHDA, CDR2 SQIVND (reference sequence). The junction had 4 bases not matched to a gene; V was cut back by 10 bases and J by 4 bases. This CDR3 region has 12 residues. The CDR3 DNA is TGTGCCACCCAGGGACAGGGCTATGGCTACACCTTC. Amino acid sequence: CATQGQGYGYTF.

The chain employs TRBV7-2 and TRBJ2-7, with 9 bases matching TRBD2. The CDR3 loop spans 17 amino acids. Germline V CDR1 and CDR2: SGHTA, FQGNSA. Germline trimming cut 5 bases from V and 3 bases from J; bases unmatched to any gene: 14. For the CDR3, the DNA is TGTGCCAGCAGCCCTAACCCGACGGGAGCGGGGGGCTACGAGCAGTACTTC. This gives the protein CASSPNPTGAGGYEQYF. Complete variable domain (other parts from reference TRBV7-2 and TRBJ2-7): GAGVSQSPSNKVTEKGKDVELRCDPISGHTALYWYRQSLGQGLEFLIYFQGNSAPDKSGLPSDRFSAERTGGSVSTLTIQRTQQEDSAVYLCASSPNPTGAGGYEQYFGPGTRLTVT.

The chain combines TRBV5-6 with TRBJ1-1; 12 nucleotides align to TRBD1. The germline V gene encodes CDR1 SGHDT and CDR2 YYEEEE. CDR3 size: 17 residues. J was trimmed by 7 bases and V by 4 bases; bases with no gene match: 14. The CDR3 DNA follows: TGTGCCAGCAGCCGGGGCTGGGGGACAGGGGGCGCGTTTGAAGCTTTCTTT. Translation gives CASSRGWGTGGAFEAFF. Together with reference TRBV5-6 and TRBJ1-1, the CDR3 gives the full variable domain: DAGVTQSPTHLIKTRGQQVTLRCSPKSGHDTVSWYQQALGQGPQFIFQYYEEEERQRGNFPDRFSGHQFPNYSSELNVNALLLGDSALYLCASSRGWGTGGAFEAFFGQGTRLTVV.

The chain links TRBV10-3 to TRBJ1-1; D remains ambiguous. The germline gives CDR1 ENHRY, CDR2 SYGVKD. V lost 0 bases and J lost 8, with 10 bases in between. The CDR3 is 13 residues long. DNA of the CDR3: TGTGCCATCAGTGAGTCAGGTAGAGGGGAAGCTTTCTTT. Encoded protein: CAISESGRGEAFF.

J is TRBJ1-2 and V is TRBV7-9; D unresolved. The CDR3 is made up of 15 amino acids. Trimming cost V 0 bases and J 7 bases, with 15 bases left between them. CDR1 and CDR2 from the germline V gene are SEHNR and FQNEAQ (reference sequence). CDR3 residues: CASSLALTHLRGYTF. CDR3 DNA: TGTGCCAGCAGCTTAGCGCTAACGCATCTGCGTGGCTACACCTTC.

The CDR3 here is CASSTTGGTGELFF. As DNA, the CDR3 is TGTGCCAGCAGTACGACAGGGGGCACCGGGGAGCTGTTTTTT. V usage is TRBV5-6 and J usage is TRBJ2-2; 9 bases are a match to TRBD1. Per the germline V gene, CDR1 is SGHDT and CDR2 is YYEEEE. The junction had 3 bases not matched to a gene; V was cut back by 5 bases and J by 4 bases. The CDR3 has 14 amino acids.

The rearrangement uses TRBV5-4 and TRBJ2-3, with D maybe TRBD2 (7 bases). Trimming left V 1 base short and J 5 bases short, with 14 bases between. The CDR3 has 15 residues. CDR1 is SGHNT and CDR2 is YYREEE in the germline V gene (reference sequence). CDR3 nucleotide sequence: TGTGCCAGCAGCTTGTTCGGCGGGGGCGGAGATACGCAGTATTTT. Translated, it gives CASSLFGGGGDTQYF.

The genes are TRBV6-1 and TRBJ1-2; D gene ambiguous. The V and J ends lost 8 bases and 6 bases respectively, with 16 bases between them. CDR1 MNHNS and CDR2 SASEGT come from the germline V gene. The CDR3 is 13 residues long. CDR3 DNA: TGTGCCAGCCTGGCCCTCGGAGGCGATGGCTACACCTTC. Protein: CASLALGGDGYTF.

The J gene is TRBJ1-3, the V gene TRBV5-1; D remains ambiguous. V lost 1 base and J 0 bases, leaving 5 bases between the germline ends. The CDR3 has 14 residues. The germline CDR1 and CDR2 sequences are SGHRS and YFSETQ. The CDR3 loop is CASSLSSSGNTIYF. The CDR3 coding sequence is TGCGCCAGCAGCTTGTCCAGCTCTGGAAACACCATATATTTT.

The chain employs TRBV10-3 and TRBJ2-1; perhaps TRBD2 as D (6 bases). V gave up 1 base and J gave up 0 bases, with 10 bases separating them. The CDR3 spans 16 residues. Germline CDR1 ENHRY, CDR2 SYGVKD. The CDR3 nucleotides are TGTGCCATCAGTGAGTGGGCGGGGAGCTCCTACAATGAGCAGTTCTTC. This codes for CAISEWAGSSYNEQFF.

The J gene is TRBJ1-3, the V gene TRBV18, with a weak D call TRBD1 (5 bases). The length of the CDR3 is 14 residues. Germline V gene data show CDR1 as KGHSH and CDR2 as LQKENI. Trimming removed 2 bases at V and 8 bases at J, with 13 bases between. In nucleotides, the CDR3 is TGTGCCAGCTCACCAAGGCAGGGTCTGGACACCATATATTTT. This codes for CASSPRQGLDTIYF.

The V gene is TRBV28, the J gene TRBJ1-1, with 7 bases fitting TRBD1. This CDR3 spans 18 amino acids. Germline trimming cut 5 bases from V and 3 bases from J; bases unmatched to any gene: 18. CDR1 is MDHEN, CDR2 SYDVKM, per germline. For the CDR3, the DNA is TGTGCCAGCAGTCTCAAAGCCCCCCAGGGGGTACGGCACACTGAAGCTTTCTTT. Translating it yields CASSLKAPQGVRHTEAFF.

CDR3: CASSLFSDSRGYTF. The DNA of the CDR3 is TGCGCCAGCAGCTTATTTTCCGACTCCCGTGGCTACACCTTC. The V and J genes are TRBV5-1 and TRBJ1-2; D not resolved. Trimming pared 2 bases from V and 7 bases from J, leaving 15 bases between. Germline lookup yields CDR1 SGHRS and CDR2 YFSETQ. This CDR3 has 14 residues.

The chain combines TRBV2 with TRBJ2-1; 7 bases are shared with TRBD2. The CDR3 has 16 residues. After removal of 7 bases from V and 7 bases from J, the junction contained 16 bases not matched to a gene. Germline V lookup: CDR1 SNHLY, CDR2 FYNNEI. DNA for the CDR3: TGTGCCAGCAAATCCGGATGGGCGGGGGTCCAGAATGAGCAGTTCTTC. Amino acids: CASKSGWAGVQNEQFF.

CDR3: CASSQAVSWDRVSYNSPLHF. CDR3 DNA: TGCGCCAGCAGCCAAGCCGTGTCCTGGGACAGGGTTTCCTATAATTCACCCCTCCACTTT. The J gene is TRBJ1-6, the V gene TRBV4-3, with TRBD1 matching 9 bases. V trimming: 1 base; J trimming: 1 base; junction bases outside the gene matches: 11. Germline CDR1 reads LGHNA; CDR2 reads YSLEER. CDR3 length: 20 amino acids.

The chain joins TRBV7-9 to TRBJ1-6; 8 bases match TRBD1. Germline V CDR1 and CDR2: SEHNR, FQNEAQ (reference sequence). This CDR3 contains 14 residues. Trimming took 1 base from V and 12 from J; bases not matched to a gene: 5. For the CDR3, the DNA is TGTGCCAGCAGCTTAGACAGGGGGAATATACCCCTCCACTTT. Protein: CASSLDRGNIPLHF.

V usage is TRBV7-2 and J usage is TRBJ2-1; D perhaps matches TRBD2 (5 bases). There are 12 residues in the CDR3. Per germline, CDR1 SGHTA and CDR2 FQGNSA. Trimming left V 3 bases short and J 10 bases short, with 10 bases between. CDR3 protein: CASSFIQREQFF. CDR3 in DNA: TGTGCCAGCAGCTTCATCCAGCGGGAGCAGTTCTTC.

The chain carries TRBV6-1 and TRBJ2-3; perhaps TRBD2 as D (6 bases). V lost 9 bases to trimming and J lost 2 bases, with 12 bases between them. CDR3 length equals 13 residues. The germline gives CDR1 MNHNS, CDR2 SASEGT. The chain's CDR3 is CASPGLNTDTQYF. The CDR3 bases are TGTGCCAGTCCGGGACTTAACACAGATACGCAGTATTTT.

V is TRBV4-3 and J is TRBJ1-2; 8 positions agree with TRBD1. There are 18 residues in the CDR3. J was trimmed by 1 base and V by 2 bases; bases with no gene match: 12. Germline loops: CDR1 LGHNA, CDR2 YSLEER. The DNA for the CDR3 is TGCGCCAGCAGCCAACGGCTCGGGACAGGATCGTATAACTATGGCTACACCTTC. This gives the protein CASSQRLGTGSYNYGYTF.

In its sample, this clone was seen once. J is TRBJ1-5 and V is TRBV7-2, with 10 positions matching TRBD1. Germline CDR1 is SGHTA and CDR2 is FQGNSA. The CDR3 has 17 amino acids. V was clipped by 2 bases and J by 1 base; unmatched bases: 5. Here the CDR3 DNA reads TGTGCCAGCAGCTTATTCGGGACAGGGGTAAGCAATCAGCCCCAGCATTTT. It specifies CASSLFGTGVSNQPQHF.

This chain joins TRBV29-1 and TRBJ2-5; 11 bases are shared with TRBD1. V was clipped by 8 bases and J by 5 bases; unmatched bases: 10. Looked up from germline, CDR1 is SQVTM and CDR2 is ANQGSEA. CDR3 length equals 14 residues. The CDR3 DNA reads TGCAGCTCTAGCGGACAGGGGGCTCGGGAGACCCAGTACTTC. Protein sequence: CSSSGQGARETQYF.

In the case of this clone: Sequence at one end of the junction differs from germline and may be a read error. This rearrangement joins TRBV7-7 to TRBJ2-6; D unresolved. Germline assignment: CDR1 SSHAT and CDR2 FNYEAQ (reference sequence). This CDR3 has 15 amino acids. The CDR3 region is CASSHTASGANVLTF. The CDR3 region has the DNA TGTGCTAGCAGCCACACAGCCTCTGGGGCCAACGTCCTGACTTTC.

Of note for this clone: Other DNA variants within this sample encode the same CDR3. The chain recombines TRBV4-1 with TRBJ2-7; 9 nucleotides line up with TRBD1. Germline assignment: CDR1 MGHRA and CDR2 YSYEKL. With V trimmed by 3 bases and J by 4 bases, 10 bases remained unmatched. The CDR3 length is 16 residues. The CDR3 reads CASSQGPGQGTYEQYF. The CDR3, as DNA: TGCGCCAGCAGCCAGGGTCCGGGACAGGGAACTTACGAGCAGTACTTC.